The present T cell receptor (beta chain) was sequenced within a study of a mutant IDH1 vaccine in newly diagnosed glioma. Turning to the study itself: There were roughly 62% males and around 38% females among treated patients, whose mean age was about 40 years. Whole-study findings and limits: Seemingly, pseudoprogression had no relation to changes in the top peripheral T cell clonotypes. Across multiple MHC alleles, 93.3% of patients had vaccine-induced responses.

Stated time point: week 5, during vaccination. All doses held 300 ug of mutant IDH1 20-mer peptide, with topical imiquimod. Donors had new WHO grade 3 or 4 IDH1-mutant, ATRX-lost astrocytomas. Details on this clone: Its antigen is unidentified.

Profiling relied on immunoSEQ multiplex PCR, and the TCRdb table lists in-frame clones only, not all of them. Found here are 50,000 or so clones, about 86% of them singletons; the top ten hold 6% to 7.5%. V gave up 3 bases and J gave up 3 bases; unmatched junction bases: 1. Germline CDR1 is SGHNT and CDR2 is YENEEA. This CDR3 has 14 residues. This sample comprised PBMCs, obtained from a glioma patient whose treatment included an IDH1 peptide vaccine. The chain employs TRBV11-3 and TRBJ1-1, with 10 positions matching TRBD1. This receptor was obtained from a woman between 50 and 59 years old with glioma. CDR3 bases: TGTGCCAGCAGCTTCGGACAGGGGGACACTGAAGCTTTCTTT. Encoded protein: CASSFGQGDTEAFF.